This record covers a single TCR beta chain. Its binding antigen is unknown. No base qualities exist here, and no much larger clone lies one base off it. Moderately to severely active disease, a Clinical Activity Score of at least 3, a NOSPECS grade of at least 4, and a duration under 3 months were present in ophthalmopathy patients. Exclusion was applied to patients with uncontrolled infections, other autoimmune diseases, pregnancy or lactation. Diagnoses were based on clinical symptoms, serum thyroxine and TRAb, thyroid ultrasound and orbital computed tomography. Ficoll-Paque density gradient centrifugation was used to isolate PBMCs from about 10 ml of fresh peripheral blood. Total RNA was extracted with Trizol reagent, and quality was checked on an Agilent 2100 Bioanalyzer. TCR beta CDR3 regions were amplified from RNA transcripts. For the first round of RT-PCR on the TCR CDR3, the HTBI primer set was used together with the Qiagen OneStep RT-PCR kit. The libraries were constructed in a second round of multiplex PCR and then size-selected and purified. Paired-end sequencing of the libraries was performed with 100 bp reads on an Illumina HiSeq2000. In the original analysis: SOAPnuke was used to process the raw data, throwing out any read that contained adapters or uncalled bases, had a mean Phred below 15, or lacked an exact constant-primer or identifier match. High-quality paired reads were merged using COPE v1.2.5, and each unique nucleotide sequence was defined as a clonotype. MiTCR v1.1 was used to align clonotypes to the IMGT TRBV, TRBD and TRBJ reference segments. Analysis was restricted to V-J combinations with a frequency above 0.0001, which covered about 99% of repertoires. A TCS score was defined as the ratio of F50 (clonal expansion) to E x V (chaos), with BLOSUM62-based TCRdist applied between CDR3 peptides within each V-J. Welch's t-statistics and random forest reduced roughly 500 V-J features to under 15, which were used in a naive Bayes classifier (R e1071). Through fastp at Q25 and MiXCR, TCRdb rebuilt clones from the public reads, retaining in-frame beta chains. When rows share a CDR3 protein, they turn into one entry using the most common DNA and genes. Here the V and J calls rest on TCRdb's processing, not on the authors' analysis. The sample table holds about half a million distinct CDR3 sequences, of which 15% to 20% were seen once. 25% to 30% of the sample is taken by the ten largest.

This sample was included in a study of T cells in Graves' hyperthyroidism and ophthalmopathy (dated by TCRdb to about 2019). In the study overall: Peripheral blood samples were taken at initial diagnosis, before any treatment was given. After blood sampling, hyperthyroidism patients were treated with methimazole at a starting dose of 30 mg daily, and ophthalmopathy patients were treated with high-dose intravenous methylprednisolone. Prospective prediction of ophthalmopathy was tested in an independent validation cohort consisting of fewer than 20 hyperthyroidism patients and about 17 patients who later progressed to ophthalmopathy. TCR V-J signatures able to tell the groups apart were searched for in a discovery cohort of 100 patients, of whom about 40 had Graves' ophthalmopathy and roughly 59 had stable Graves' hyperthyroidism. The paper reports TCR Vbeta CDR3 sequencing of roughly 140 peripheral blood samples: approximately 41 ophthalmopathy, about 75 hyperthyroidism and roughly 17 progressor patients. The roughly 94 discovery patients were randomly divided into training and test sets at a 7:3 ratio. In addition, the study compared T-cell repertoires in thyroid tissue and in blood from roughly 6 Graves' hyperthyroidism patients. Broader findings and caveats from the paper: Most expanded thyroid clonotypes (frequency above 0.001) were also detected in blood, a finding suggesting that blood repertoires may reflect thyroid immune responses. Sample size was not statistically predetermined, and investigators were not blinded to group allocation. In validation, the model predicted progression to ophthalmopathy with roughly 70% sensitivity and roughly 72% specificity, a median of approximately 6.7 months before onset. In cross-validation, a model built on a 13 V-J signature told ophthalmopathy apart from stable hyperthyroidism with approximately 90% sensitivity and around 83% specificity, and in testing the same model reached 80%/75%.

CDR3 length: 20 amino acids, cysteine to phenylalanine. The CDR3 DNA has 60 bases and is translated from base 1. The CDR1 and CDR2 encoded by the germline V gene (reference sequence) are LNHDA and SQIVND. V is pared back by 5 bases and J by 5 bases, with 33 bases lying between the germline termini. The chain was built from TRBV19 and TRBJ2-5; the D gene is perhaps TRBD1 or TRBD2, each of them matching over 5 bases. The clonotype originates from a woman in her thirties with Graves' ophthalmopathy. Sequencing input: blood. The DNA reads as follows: TGTGCCAGTAGTCCCGGGGACCTCCCCGGGAAAACTAGGAGGCGGGAGACCCAGTACTTC. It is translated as CASSPGDLPGKTRRRETQYF.